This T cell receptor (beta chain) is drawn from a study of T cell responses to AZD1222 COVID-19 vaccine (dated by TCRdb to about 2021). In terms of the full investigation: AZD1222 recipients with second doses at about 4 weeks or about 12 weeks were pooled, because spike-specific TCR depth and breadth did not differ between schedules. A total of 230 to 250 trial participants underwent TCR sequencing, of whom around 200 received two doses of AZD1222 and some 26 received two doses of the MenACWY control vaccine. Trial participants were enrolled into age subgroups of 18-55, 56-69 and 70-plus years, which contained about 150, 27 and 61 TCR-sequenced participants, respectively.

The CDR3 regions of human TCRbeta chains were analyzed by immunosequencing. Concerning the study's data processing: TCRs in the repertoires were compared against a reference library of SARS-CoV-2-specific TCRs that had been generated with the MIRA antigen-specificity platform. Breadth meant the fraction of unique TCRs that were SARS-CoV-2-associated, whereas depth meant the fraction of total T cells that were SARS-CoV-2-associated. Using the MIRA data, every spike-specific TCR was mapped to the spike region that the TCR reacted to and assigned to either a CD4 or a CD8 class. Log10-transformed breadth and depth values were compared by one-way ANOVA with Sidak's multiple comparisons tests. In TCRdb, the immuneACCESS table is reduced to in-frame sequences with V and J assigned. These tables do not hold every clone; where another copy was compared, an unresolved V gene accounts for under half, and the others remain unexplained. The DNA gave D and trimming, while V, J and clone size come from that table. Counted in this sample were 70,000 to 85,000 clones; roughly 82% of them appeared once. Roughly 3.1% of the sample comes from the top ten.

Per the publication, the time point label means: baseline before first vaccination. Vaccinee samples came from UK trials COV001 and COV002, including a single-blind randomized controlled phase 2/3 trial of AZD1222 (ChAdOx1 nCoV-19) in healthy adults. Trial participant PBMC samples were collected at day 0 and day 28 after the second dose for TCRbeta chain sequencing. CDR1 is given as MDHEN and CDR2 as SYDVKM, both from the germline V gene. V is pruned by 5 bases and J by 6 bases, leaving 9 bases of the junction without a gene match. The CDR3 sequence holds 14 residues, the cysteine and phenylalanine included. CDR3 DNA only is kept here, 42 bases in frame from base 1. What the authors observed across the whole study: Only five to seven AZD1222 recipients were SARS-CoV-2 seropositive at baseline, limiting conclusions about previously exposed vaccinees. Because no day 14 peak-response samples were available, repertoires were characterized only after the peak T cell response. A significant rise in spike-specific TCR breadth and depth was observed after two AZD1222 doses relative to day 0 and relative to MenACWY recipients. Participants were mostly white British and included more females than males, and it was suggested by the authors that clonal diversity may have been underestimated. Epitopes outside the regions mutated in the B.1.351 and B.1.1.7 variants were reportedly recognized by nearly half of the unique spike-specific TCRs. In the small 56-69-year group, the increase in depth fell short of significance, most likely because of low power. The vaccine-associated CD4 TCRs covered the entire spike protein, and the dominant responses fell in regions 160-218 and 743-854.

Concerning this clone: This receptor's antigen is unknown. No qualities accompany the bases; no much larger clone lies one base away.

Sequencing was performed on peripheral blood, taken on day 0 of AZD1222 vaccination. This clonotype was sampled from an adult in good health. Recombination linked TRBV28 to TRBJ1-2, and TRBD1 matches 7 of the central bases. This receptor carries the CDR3 CASSPQGGRDGYTF. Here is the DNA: TGTGCCAGCAGTCCCCAGGGGGGGCGAGATGGCTACACCTTC.